This TCR beta chain was sequenced during a study of Ad26.COV2.S vaccination and SARS-CoV-2 variants. Study at large: Each vaccinee took Ad26.COV2.S intramuscularly, once or twice 56 days apart.

Clones were read by immunoSEQ multiplex PCR, and TCRdb kept only the in-frame ones, dropping some. The sample includes approximately 410,000 clones, over 80% of them seen just once. Treatment described: 19 received Ad26.COV2.S at low or high dose, single or two shots; about 5 received placebo; per-sample allocation not given. Day 63 following the first vaccine or placebo injection was when the samples were taken. Donation came from an adult in Boston who was aged 18-55 years. An Ad26 vector that expressed Wuhan-strain SARS-CoV-2 spike constituted the vaccine. V dropped 4 bases and J dropped 3 bases, with 20 bases sitting between them. Germline V gives CDR1 SGHRS, CDR2 YFSETQ. The CDR3 covers 16 residues. The study's findings and limits: People given the vaccine had a wider spike-specific TCR breadth than placebo recipients did.

About this clone: Its antigen is unknown.

This sequence originates from a person aged 18 to 59 who received the Ad26.COV2.S COVID-19 vaccine or a placebo. This specimen was peripheral blood, taken in a trial of Ad26.COV2.S vaccine versus placebo. The genes are TRBV5-1 and TRBJ2-7; the D is unclear. Here the CDR3 DNA reads TGCGCCAGCAGCAGGTCCCCATCGACAACTTACTACGAGCAGTACTTC. Translation: CASSRSPSTTYYEQYF.